This T cell receptor beta chain was sequenced during a study of T cell responses to AZD1222 COVID-19 vaccine. This CDR3 is built from 15 residues. Germline V gene data show CDR1 as WSHSY and CDR2 as SAAADI. V was pared by 0 bases and J by 3 bases, with 4 bases of the junction left unmatched. Sequenced by immunoSEQ multiplex PCR; TCRdb stores in-frame clones only, minus some. The data contain about 170,000 clones, more than 80% of them singletons. The chain employs TRBV10-2 and TRBJ2-7, with 8 bases that match TRBD1. This specimen consisted of peripheral blood, obtained on day 0 of AZD1222 vaccination. This sequence was found in an adult in good health. The CDR3 loop is CASSESGQGLYEQYV. DNA for the CDR3: TGCGCCAGCAGTGAGTCAGGACAGGGCCTCTACGAGCAGTACGTC.